These 12 T cell receptor beta chains share one sample of origin, sequenced in a study of blood T cell repertoires in COVID-19. Assay: immunoSEQ multiplex PCR; the TCRdb copy retains only in-frame clones and omits some. The sample comprises 300,000 to 350,000 clones, over 75% of which are singletons, and roughly 7.3% rests with the top ten. Sequences were obtained from peripheral blood. The receptors shown here come from a woman in her twenties or thirties with COVID-19, enrolled during active disease.

CDR3 nucleotide sequence: TGTGCCAGCAGTTCCTCCATTAGCTCCTACAATGAGCAGTTCTTC. It is translated as CASSSSISSYNEQFF. J is TRBJ2-1 and V is TRBV7-2; D gene ambiguous. Trimming left V 6 bases short and J 0 bases short, with 12 bases between. Germline V gene data show CDR1 as SGHTA and CDR2 as FQGNSA. The CDR3 is 15 amino acids. Full variable domain (outside the CDR3, taken from reference TRBV7-2 and TRBJ2-1): GAGVSQSPSNKVTEKGKDVELRCDPISGHTALYWYRQSLGQGLEFLIYFQGNSAPDKSGLPSDRFSAERTGGSVSTLTIQRTQQEDSAVYLCASSSSISSYNEQFFGPGTRLTVL.

This chain joins TRBV7-2 and TRBJ1-4; no clear D gene. Germline values: CDR1 SGHTA, CDR2 FQGNSA. Trimming removed 5 bases at V and 8 bases at J, with 21 bases between. The CDR3 extends over 16 amino acids. The CDR3 spells CASSPGGGQGREKLFF. The DNA for the CDR3 is TGTGCCAGCAGCCCCGGCGGAGGGCAAGGGCGGGAAAAACTGTTTTTT.

A remark on this clone: At the DNA level, this CDR3 is encoded by other sequences in the same sample as well. V is TRBV6-1 and J is TRBJ1-5; 7 bases are shared with TRBD1. The CDR3 is made up of 16 amino acids. Per the germline V gene, CDR1 is MNHNS and CDR2 is SASEGT. The junction had 5 bases not matched to a gene; V was cut back by 3 bases and J by 0 bases. The CDR3 here is CASSDGTAYSNQPQHF. CDR3 DNA: TGTGCCAGCAGTGACGGGACAGCTTATAGCAATCAGCCCCAGCATTTT.

The chain uses TRBV12-3 or TRBV12-4 and TRBJ2-3; 7 bases agree with TRBD2. This CDR3 has 13 residues. V shed 3 bases, J shed 3 bases, and the junction held 0 bases outside the gene matches. Written as DNA, the CDR3 is TGTGCCAGCAGTTTCGGGGGGACAGATACGCAGTATTTT. Encoded protein: CASSFGGTDTQYF.

The chain recombines TRBV10-1 with TRBJ1-1, with 8 bases matching TRBD1. J gave up 4 bases and V 6 bases, and 4 bases lay outside the gene matches. The CDR3 loop spans 13 amino acids. Germline CDR1 WNHNN, CDR2 SYGVQD (reference sequence). CDR3 sequence (DNA): TGCGCCAGCAGCGCGCAGGGGGCCACTGAAGCTTTCTTT. Protein: CASSAQGATEAFF.

The chain uses TRBV5-1 and TRBJ2-1; 9 bases are shared with TRBD2. CDR3 size: 16 residues. Germline V gives CDR1 SGHRS, CDR2 YFSETQ. V was clipped by 4 bases and J by 6 bases; unmatched bases: 11. This chain's CDR3 is CASSPIAGDLLNEQFF. CDR3 coding DNA: TGCGCCAGCAGCCCAATAGCGGGAGACCTCCTCAATGAGCAGTTCTTC.

V and J are TRBV28 and TRBJ1-6, with 11 bases identical to TRBD1. This CDR3 has 17 residues. The germline V gene has CDR1 MDHEN and CDR2 SYDVKM. V lost 3 bases, J lost 8 bases, and 9 bases stayed unmatched. The CDR3 nucleotides are TGTGCCAGCAGTTTGTGGGGACAGGGGGTGAACTATTCACCCCTCCACTTT. Its protein is CASSLWGQGVNYSPLHF.

The chain couples TRBV6-5 to TRBJ1-2; TRBD1 aligns across 9 bases. The CDR3 has 15 residues. Germline lookup yields CDR1 MNHEY and CDR2 SVGAGI. Trimming removed 8 bases from V and 6 bases from J; junction bases left unmatched: 13. The DNA for the CDR3 is TGTGCCAGCTCCCACGCTGGGGACAGGGCGGATGGCTACACCTTC. It codes for CASSHAGDRADGYTF.

V usage is TRBV19 and J usage is TRBJ2-2; 9 nucleotides match TRBD1. The V gene's germline CDR1 is LNHDA and CDR2 SQIVND (reference sequence). CDR3 length: 15 amino acids. V shed 4 bases and J 6 bases; nucleotides not matched to a gene: 6. In DNA form, the CDR3 reads TGTGCCAGTAGTAGGGACAGGGAAAGGGCCGGGGAGCTGTTTTTT. Translating gives CASSRDRERAGELFF.

This clone was observed a few times. The chain joins TRBV6-4 to TRBJ2-1; TRBD1 agrees at 11 bases. The CDR3 contains 14 residues. The germline V gene encodes CDR1 MRHNA and CDR2 SNTAGT. With 2 bases clipped from V and 6 bases from J, the junction kept 0 bases outside the gene matches. The CDR3 here is CASSDGTGGNEQFF. The CDR3 bases are TGTGCCAGCAGTGACGGGACAGGGGGCAATGAGCAGTTCTTC.

This clone was recorded once. This chain links TRBV2 with TRBJ2-1; TRBD1 matches at 9 bases. CDR1 and CDR2 from the germline V gene are SNHLY and FYNNEI. V was pared by 3 bases and J by 8 bases, with 5 bases of the junction left unmatched. There are 14 residues in the CDR3. CDR3 residues: CASSDTGGWDEQFF. CDR3 sequence (DNA): TGTGCCAGCAGTGACACAGGGGGCTGGGATGAGCAGTTCTTC.

The chain combines TRBV6-5 with TRBJ2-7; 8 bases match TRBD2. CDR3 length equals 14 residues. The J segment lost 7 bases and the V segment lost 4 bases, leaving 9 bases of the junction unmatched. Germline V CDR1 and CDR2: MNHEY, SVGAGI. In DNA, the CDR3 is TGTGCCAGCAGTTCCGACGGGACTAGTCAGGAGCAGTACTTC. It is translated as CASSSDGTSQEQYF.